This entry lists 3 T cell receptor beta chains sequenced from one sample in a study of OX40 agonist ivuxolimab in advanced cancers. Clones were read by immunoSEQ multiplex PCR, and TCRdb kept only the in-frame ones, dropping some. There are about 80,000 clones in the sample; over 85% occur only once, and around 4.9% lies in the top ten. Sequences were derived from CD4+ or CD8+ T cells sorted from blood, sampled in a trial of the OX40 agonist ivuxolimab. Receptor source: an adult with an advanced solid tumor such as melanoma, head and neck, liver or kidney cancer.

This clone occurred a few times. The chain couples TRBV14 to TRBJ1-1; perhaps TRBD1 as D (5 bases). The V and J ends lost 2 bases and 7 bases respectively, with 14 bases between them. Per the germline V gene, CDR1 is SGHDN and CDR2 is FVKESK. CDR3 length equals 14 residues. DNA of the CDR3: TGTGCCAGCAGCCAACATCTTACCGACAGTGAAGCTTTCTTT. Its protein is CASSQHLTDSEAFF.

The rearrangement links TRBV5-8 to TRBJ1-1; perhaps TRBD1 as D (5 bases). This CDR3 is 14 amino acids long. V gave up 3 bases and J gave up 5 bases, with 14 bases separating them. CDR1 SGHTS and CDR2 YDEGEE come from the germline V gene. CDR3 in amino acids: CASSWERGETEAFF. The CDR3 DNA is TGTGCCAGCAGCTGGGAAAGGGGTGAAACTGAAGCTTTCTTT.

V and J are TRBV28 and TRBJ1-1; unclear D gene. There are 14 residues in the CDR3. Germline V gene data show CDR1 as MDHEN and CDR2 as SYDVKM. V was pared by 7 bases and J by 0 bases, with 12 bases between. This CDR3 reads CASIPGPLNTEAFF. Here the CDR3 DNA reads TGTGCCAGCATCCCCGGCCCGTTGAACACTGAAGCTTTCTTT.